This passage covers 8 T cell receptor beta chains from one sample sequenced in a study of PD-1 blockade in classical Hodgkin lymphoma (dated by TCRdb to 2020 to 2022). The time point label, read with the paper, signifies: cycle 1 day 1 (C1D1), immediately before nivolumab initiation. Relapse after autologous stem cell transplantation had occurred in all trial patients, and cohorts A, B and C were distinguished by prior brentuximab vedotin exposure. The library came from the immunoSEQ multiplex PCR assay. Sourced from immuneACCESS, this table was stored by TCRdb with only in-frame sequences that have V and J called. A share of the clones is absent; for the studies checked, an unresolved V gene accounts for under half, and the remainder has no known explanation. This sample lists 70,000 to 80,000 clones; 93% were detected once. The top ten hold 7.5% to 9.5% of the sample. This specimen was peripheral blood mononuclear cells (PBMCs), taken at baseline. The receptors were gathered from a human donor with classical Hodgkin lymphoma.

This sequence joins TRBV6-5 and TRBJ1-1; D gene uncertain. Trimming took off 6 bases at V and 1 base at J, with 15 bases between the two ends. Per the germline V gene, CDR1 is MNHEY and CDR2 is SVGAGI. The CDR3 loop spans 15 amino acids. The CDR3: CASSPRIVANTEAFF. The DNA of the CDR3 is TGTGCCAGCAGCCCGCGAATTGTGGCGAACACTGAAGCTTTCTTT.

The chain carries TRBV11-3 and TRBJ2-7; 7 nucleotides line up with TRBD1. The germline V gene has CDR1 SGHNT and CDR2 YENEEA. J gave up 3 bases and V 5 bases, and 7 bases lay outside the gene matches. The CDR3 has 14 amino acids. The CDR3, as DNA: TGTGCCAGCAGCACCCATTCAGGGGGCTACGAGCAGTACTTC. Translated, it gives CASSTHSGGYEQYF.

This sequence joins TRBV4-3 and TRBJ2-7; D is possibly TRBD1 (6 bases). The CDR3 length is 13 residues. The germline CDR1 and CDR2 sequences are LGHNA and YSLEER. Trimming took off 3 bases at V and 2 bases at J, with 8 bases between the two ends. The CDR3 DNA reads TGCGCCAGCAGCCACGAGGGGGCCTACGAGCAGTACTTC. Its protein is CASSHEGAYEQYF.

The V gene is TRBV6-1, the J gene TRBJ2-5, with D possibly called TRBD1 or TRBD2 (5 bases each). The CDR3 is made up of 16 amino acids. Germline loops: CDR1 MNHNS, CDR2 SASEGT. V shed 0 bases and J shed 1 base, with 12 bases lying between them. CDR3 region: CASSEALGTSQETQYF. The CDR3 coding sequence is TGTGCCAGCAGTGAAGCCCTTGGGACCTCCCAAGAGACCCAGTACTTC.

This clone has only one observation. The chain is built from TRBV30 and TRBJ1-5; a weak D match, TRBD1 (6 bases). Trimming took off 1 base at V and 4 bases at J, with 14 bases between the two ends. Germline loops: CDR1 GTSNPN, CDR2 SVGIG (reference sequence). The CDR3 extends over 15 amino acids. This chain's CDR3 is CAWSGDNGGNQPQHF. CDR3 bases: TGTGCCTGGAGTGGGGACAACGGAGGGAATCAGCCCCAGCATTTT.

The chain links TRBV19 to TRBJ2-1; D is unresolved. CDR1 and CDR2 (germline): LNHDA, SQIVND (reference sequence). V lost 0 bases and J 2 bases, leaving 8 bases between the germline ends. The CDR3 is 15 residues long. The CDR3 sequence is CASSIEGPPYNEQFF. For the CDR3, the DNA is TGTGCCAGTAGTATAGAAGGGCCACCCTACAATGAGCAGTTCTTC.

This chain connects TRBV6-6 to TRBJ2-1; no firm D call. Germline values: CDR1 MNHNY, CDR2 SVGAGI (reference sequence). The CDR3 has 13 amino acids. With 1 base removed from V and 5 bases from J, the gap between germline ends came to 6 bases. CDR3 DNA: TGTGCCAGCAGTTACTTCCCGAACAATGAGCAGTTCTTC. This sequence encodes CASSYFPNNEQFF.

The chain employs TRBV7-6 and TRBJ1-1, with 7 bases lining up with TRBD1. The CDR3 consists of 16 residues. Germline lookup yields CDR1 SGHVS and CDR2 FNYEAQ. Unmatched junction bases numbered 10, after V lost 2 bases and J lost 4 bases. CDR3 in amino acids: CASSLKVEGAATEAFF. The CDR3 region has the DNA TGTGCCAGCAGCTTAAAAGTCGAGGGGGCGGCCACTGAAGCTTTCTTT.